The clone carrying this T cell receptor (beta chain) was recorded a few times. The antigen is unknown. This sample is part of a study of beta chain features in type 1 diabetes. Study-level findings and limits: There was a possibility that cDNA sequencing over-represented cells with high TCR expression.

The junction had 2 bases not matched to a gene; V was cut back by 0 bases and J by 5 bases. CDR3 length equals 15 residues. The germline V gene has CDR1 SGDLS and CDR2 YYNGEE. All of the isolated RNA was reverse transcribed, so expressed TCRB transcripts were sequenced. The table came from immunoSEQ multiplex PCR; TCRdb's copy has only in-frame clones and leaves some out. Among 150,000 to 190,000 clones listed, more than 9.5% were seen once. The chain combines TRBV9 with TRBJ2-2; 9 positions agree with TRBD1. The sample consisted of central memory CD4+ T cells from blood. The receptor's source is a man between 18 and 29 years old in good health. CDR3 residues: CASSVGGQGTGELFF. DNA for the CDR3: TGTGCCAGCAGCGTAGGTGGACAGGGGACCGGGGAGCTGTTTTTT.